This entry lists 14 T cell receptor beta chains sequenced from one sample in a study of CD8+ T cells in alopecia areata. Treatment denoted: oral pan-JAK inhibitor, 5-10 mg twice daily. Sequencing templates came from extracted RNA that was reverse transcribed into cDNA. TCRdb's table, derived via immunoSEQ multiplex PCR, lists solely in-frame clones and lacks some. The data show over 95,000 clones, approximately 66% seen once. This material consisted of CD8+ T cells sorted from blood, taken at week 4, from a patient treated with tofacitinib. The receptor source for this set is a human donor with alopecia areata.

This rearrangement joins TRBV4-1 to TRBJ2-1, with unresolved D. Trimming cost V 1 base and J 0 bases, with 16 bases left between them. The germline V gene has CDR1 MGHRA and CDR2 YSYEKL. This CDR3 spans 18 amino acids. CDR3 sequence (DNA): TGCGCCAGCAGCCAAGCTCCCTTACCTGTGAGCTCCTACAATGAGCAGTTCTTC. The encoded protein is CASSQAPLPVSSYNEQFF.

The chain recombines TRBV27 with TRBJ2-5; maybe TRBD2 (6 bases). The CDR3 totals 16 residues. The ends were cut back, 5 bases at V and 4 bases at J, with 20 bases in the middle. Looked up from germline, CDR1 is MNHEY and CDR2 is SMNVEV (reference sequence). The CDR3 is CASSHPPGGGTETQYF. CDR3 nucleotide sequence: TGTGCCAGCAGTCATCCCCCTGGCGGAGGGACAGAGACCCAGTACTTC.

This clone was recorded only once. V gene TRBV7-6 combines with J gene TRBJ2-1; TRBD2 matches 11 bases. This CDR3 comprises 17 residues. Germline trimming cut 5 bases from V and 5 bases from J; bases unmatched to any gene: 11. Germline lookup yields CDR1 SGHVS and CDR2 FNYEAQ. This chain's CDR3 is CASSHPPGLAVNNEQFF. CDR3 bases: TGTGCCAGCAGCCACCCCCCGGGACTAGCGGTTAACAATGAGCAGTTCTTC.

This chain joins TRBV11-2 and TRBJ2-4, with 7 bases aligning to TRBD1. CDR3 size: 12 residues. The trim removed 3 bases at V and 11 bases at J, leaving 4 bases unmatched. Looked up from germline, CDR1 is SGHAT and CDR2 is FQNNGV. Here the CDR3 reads CASSLGQNVQYF. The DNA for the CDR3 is TGTGCCAGCAGCTTGGGACAGAACGTTCAGTACTTC.

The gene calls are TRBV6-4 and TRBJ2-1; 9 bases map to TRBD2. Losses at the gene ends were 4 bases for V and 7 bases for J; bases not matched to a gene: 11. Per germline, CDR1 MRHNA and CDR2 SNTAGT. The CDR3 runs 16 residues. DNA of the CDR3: TGTGCCAGCAGTGCCCCAGGCGGGAGGGCCATAAATGAGCAGTTCTTC. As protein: CASSAPGGRAINEQFF.

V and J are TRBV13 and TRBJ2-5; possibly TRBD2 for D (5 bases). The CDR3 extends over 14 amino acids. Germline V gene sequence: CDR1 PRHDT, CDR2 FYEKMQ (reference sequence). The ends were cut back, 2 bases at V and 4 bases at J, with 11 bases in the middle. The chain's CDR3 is CASSLRGSGETQYF. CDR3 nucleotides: TGTGCCAGCAGCTTACGAGGGTCGGGAGAGACCCAGTACTTC.

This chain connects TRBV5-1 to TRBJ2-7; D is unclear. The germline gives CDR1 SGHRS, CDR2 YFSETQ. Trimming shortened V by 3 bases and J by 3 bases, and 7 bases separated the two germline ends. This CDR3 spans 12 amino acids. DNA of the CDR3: TGCGCCAGCAGCTACAAAAGCTACGAGCAGTACTTC. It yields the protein CASSYKSYEQYF.

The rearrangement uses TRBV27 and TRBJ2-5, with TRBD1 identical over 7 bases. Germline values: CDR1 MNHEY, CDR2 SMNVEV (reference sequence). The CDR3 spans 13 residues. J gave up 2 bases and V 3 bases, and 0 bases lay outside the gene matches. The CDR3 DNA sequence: TGTGCCAGCAGTTTCAGGGGGCAAGAGACCCAGTACTTC. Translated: CASSFRGQETQYF.

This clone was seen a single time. The CDR3 sequence is CASSPPSSYEQYF. The CDR3 nucleotides are TGTGCCAGCTCACCACCCAGCTCCTACGAGCAGTACTTC. The rearrangement uses TRBV18 and TRBJ2-5; D is uncertain. Near its end, the DNA agrees better with TRBJ2-7, so the J call may be wrong. Germline values: CDR1 KGHSH, CDR2 LQKENI. This CDR3 comprises 13 residues.

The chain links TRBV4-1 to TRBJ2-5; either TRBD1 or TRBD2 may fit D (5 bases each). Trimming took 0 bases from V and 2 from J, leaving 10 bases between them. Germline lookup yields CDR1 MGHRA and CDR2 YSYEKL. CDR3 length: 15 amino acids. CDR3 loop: CASSQDPGRQETQYF. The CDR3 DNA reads TGCGCCAGCAGCCAAGATCCGGGACGACAAGAGACCCAGTACTTC.

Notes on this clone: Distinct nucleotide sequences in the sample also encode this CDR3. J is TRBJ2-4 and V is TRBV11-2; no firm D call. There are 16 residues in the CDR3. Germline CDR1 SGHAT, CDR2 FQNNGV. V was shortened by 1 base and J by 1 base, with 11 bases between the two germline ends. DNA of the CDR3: TGTGCCAGCAGCTTAGTTGGTCCGGGTGCCAAAAACATTCAGTACTTC. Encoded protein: CASSLVGPGAKNIQYF.

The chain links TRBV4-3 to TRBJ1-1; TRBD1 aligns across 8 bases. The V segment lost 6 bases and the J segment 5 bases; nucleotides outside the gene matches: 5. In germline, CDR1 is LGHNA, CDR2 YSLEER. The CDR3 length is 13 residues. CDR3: CASSQGAKTEAFF. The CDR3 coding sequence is TGCGCCAGCAGTCAGGGGGCTAAAACTGAAGCTTTCTTT.

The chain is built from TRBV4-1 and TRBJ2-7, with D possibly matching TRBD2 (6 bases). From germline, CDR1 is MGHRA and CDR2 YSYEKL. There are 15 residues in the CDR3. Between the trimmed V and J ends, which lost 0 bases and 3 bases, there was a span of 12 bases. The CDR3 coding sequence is TGCGCCAGCAGCCAAGAAGCCGGGGGTGGCTACGAGCAGTACTTC. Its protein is CASSQEAGGGYEQYF.

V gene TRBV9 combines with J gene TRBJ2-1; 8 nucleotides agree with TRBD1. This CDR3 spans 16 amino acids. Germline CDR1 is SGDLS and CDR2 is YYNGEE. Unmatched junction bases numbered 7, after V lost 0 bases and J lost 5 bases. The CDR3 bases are TGTGCCAGCAGCGTAGCTCTAGGGACAGGTAACAATGAGCAGTTCTTC. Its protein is CASSVALGTGNNEQFF. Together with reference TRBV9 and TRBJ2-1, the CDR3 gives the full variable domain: DSGVTQTPKHLITATGQRVTLRCSPRSGDLSVYWYQQSLDQGLQFLIQYYNGEERAKGNILERFSAQQFPDLHSELNLSSLELGDSALYFCASSVALGTGNNEQFFGPGTRLTVL.